In this sample, the clone carrying this TCR beta chain turned up once. This sample is drawn from a study of blood T cell repertoires in COVID-19. Study in general: PBMCs, B-cell-depleted T cells, or T cells provided the cDNA or gDNA that made up the material.

Per the study methods: Nucleated cell counts were estimated from reference gene primer amplification. Profiling relied on immunoSEQ multiplex PCR, and the TCRdb table lists in-frame clones only, not all of them. The D gene and trimming were derived from the DNA, and the V and J assignments and clone size from that table. The sample has approximately 160,000 clones, around 80% seen once. The CDR3 sequence is 13 residues long. V lost 0 bases to trimming and J lost 9 bases, with 12 bases between them. Germline V gives CDR1 SGHRS, CDR2 YFSETQ. This chain joins TRBV5-1 and TRBJ1-1; unclear D gene. Material: peripheral blood. The origin of this receptor is a woman aged 45 to 65 in a cohort sampled during active or convalescent COVID-19. The CDR3 spells CASSLVIGGKAFF. CDR3 DNA sequence: TGCGCCAGCAGCTTGGTTATTGGCGGGAAAGCTTTCTTT.